This paragraph covers one T cell receptor (beta chain) sequence. Its target is not known. Hyperthyroidism in the patients, aged 18 to 65, was newly diagnosed and under 2 months in duration. Clinicians diagnosed patients from clinical symptoms, serum thyroxine and TRAb, thyroid ultrasound and orbital computed tomography. The authors obtained PBMCs from roughly 10 ml of fresh peripheral blood. CDR1 and CDR2 (germline): MGHDK, SYGVNS. The CDR3 length is 13 residues. Trimming pared 0 bases from V and 5 bases from J, leaving 7 bases between. This entry belongs to a study of T cells in Graves' hyperthyroidism and ophthalmopathy. Study-wide results and caveats: Ophthalmopathy was model-predicted a median approximately 6.9 months pre-onset.

The source material, RNA transcripts, was used to amplify TCR beta CDR3 regions. First-round RT-PCR of the TCR CDR3 relied on the HTBI primer set. A single record per CDR3 protein comes from TCRdb applying MiXCR to the multiplex PCR reads. The sample records around 440,000 distinct CDR3 sequences, approximately 14% being singletons. The receptor's source is a woman aged 18-30 years with Graves' hyperthyroidism. The V call is TRBV25-1, the J call TRBJ2-5; D is unclear. Sequenced sample: blood. CDR3 residues: CASSEYAPETQYF. Here the CDR3 DNA reads TGTGCCAGCAGTGAATATGCCCCGGAGACCCAGTACTTC. The whole variable domain, filled in from reference TRBV25-1 and TRBJ2-5, reads EADIYQTPRYLVIGTGKKITLECSQTMGHDKMYWYQQDPGMELHLIHYSYGVNSTEKGDLSSESTVSRIRTEHFPLTLESARPSHTSQYLCASSEYAPETQYFGPGTRLLVL.